The 15 T cell receptor beta chains reported below all come from one sample, sequenced in a study of CD8+CD57+ T cells in acquired aplastic anemia. Genomic DNA provided the template from which TCR beta VDJ and CDR3 profiles were obtained. MiXCR, run by TCRdb on the reads, gives a single entry per CDR3 protein. The repertoire holds approximately 470,000 distinct CDR3 sequences, less than 35% seen once, with under 0.95% in the top ten. Patients picked for sequencing had shown CD8+CD57+ cell expansion detected by flow cytometry. Sequencing was carried out using sorted CD4+, CD8+, or CD8+CD57+ T cells (not recorded which) from PBMCs. Source of these receptors: a human donor with aplastic anemia.

This clonotype came up many times. The chain is built from TRBV10-3 and TRBJ1-1; tentative D call: TRBD1 (6 bases). CDR3 size: 13 residues. Germline V gene data show CDR1 as ENHRY and CDR2 as SYGVKD. V dropped 0 bases and J dropped 11 bases, with 13 bases sitting between them. DNA of the CDR3: TGTGCCATCAGTGAGTCCGTCTTGAGGGGGGCTTTCTTT. Protein sequence: CAISESVLRGAFF.

A remark on this clonotype: The conserved phenylalanine or tryptophan is not found at the CDR3 terminus, so this likely reflects a read error. The V gene is TRBV27, the J gene TRBJ2-1; 7 bases map to TRBD1. The germline V gene has CDR1 MNHEY and CDR2 SMNVEV (reference sequence). Trimming cost V 8 bases and J 3 bases; bases outside gene matches: 4. The CDR3 is made up of 13 amino acids. The CDR3 sequence is CASHHRGYNEQFS. The CDR3 bases are TGTGCCAGCCACCACAGGGGCTACAATGAGCAGTTCTCC.

A few counts support this clonotype. This chain connects TRBV5-6 to TRBJ1-1, with D tentatively TRBD1 (6 bases). Germline loops: CDR1 SGHDT, CDR2 YYEEEE. CDR3 size: 15 residues. V shed 0 bases and J shed 3 bases, with 12 bases lying between them. CDR3 nucleotide sequence: TGTGCCAGCAGCTTGGACCCGGGGGCGGACACTGAAGCTTTCTTT. Protein: CASSLDPGADTEAFF.

About this clonotype: Since a much larger clone is just one base distant, this may be a read error. No conserved phenylalanine or tryptophan ends this CDR3, so it is likely a read error. This chain connects TRBV19 to TRBJ1-5; 9 bases map to TRBD1. This CDR3 spans 14 amino acids. The V gene's germline CDR1 is LNHDA and CDR2 SQIVND (reference sequence). V shed 7 bases, J shed 7 bases, and the junction held 8 bases outside the gene matches. CDR3: CASKPQGARQPQHL. The CDR3 DNA is TGTGCCAGTAAACCACAGGGGGCAAGGCAGCCCCAGCATCTT.

This clonotype has ten or more counts. V is TRBV11-2 and J is TRBJ1-2; 7 bases match TRBD1. Trimming took 3 bases from V and 6 from J; bases not matched to a gene: 13. Germline assignment: CDR1 SGHAT and CDR2 FQNNGV. The CDR3 has 16 residues. DNA for the CDR3: TGTGCCAGCAGCTTCGAGGGCCAAAACAGGGGTGATGGCTACACCTTC. It specifies CASSFEGQNRGDGYTF.

CDR3 sequence: CASSQVEGSNQPQHF. Here the CDR3 DNA reads TGTGCCAGCAGCCAAGTGGAGGGGAGCAATCAGCCCCAGCATTTT. The V call is TRBV4-2, the J call TRBJ1-5; a possible D gene is TRBD1 (5 bases). The CDR3 runs 15 residues. Per germline, CDR1 LGHNA and CDR2 YNFKEQ. V lost 1 base and J lost 1, with 8 bases in between.

The chain employs TRBV4-2 and TRBJ2-1, with 8 bases aligning to TRBD1. This CDR3 is built from 17 residues. CDR1 and CDR2 from the germline V gene are LGHNA and YNFKEQ. V shed 4 bases, J shed 7 bases, and the junction held 15 bases outside the gene matches. CDR3 in DNA: TGTGCCAGCAGCCCCACTCGACAGGGGAGGCCGAGGAATGAGCAGTTCTTC. This codes for CASSPTRQGRPRNEQFF.

The chain is built from TRBV12-3 or TRBV12-4 and TRBJ2-7, with no clear D. The CDR3 loop spans 13 amino acids. With 3 bases removed from V and 3 bases from J, the gap between germline ends came to 9 bases. CDR3 residues: CASSFLGNYEQYF. DNA for the CDR3: TGTGCCAGCAGTTTTTTAGGGAACTACGAGCAGTACTTC.

This chain uses TRBV25-1 with TRBJ2-7, with D possibly matching TRBD2 (6 bases). CDR1 and CDR2 (germline): MGHDK, SYGVNS. This CDR3 is 17 amino acids long. V was trimmed by 4 bases and J by 5 bases, leaving 24 bases between them. The CDR3 loop is CASSAASGRTFRHEQYF. The CDR3 DNA reads TGTGCCAGCAGTGCTGCCTCGGGGAGGACCTTTCGCCACGAGCAGTACTTC.

The rearrangement uses TRBV19 and TRBJ2-2; a weak D match, TRBD1 (5 bases). V was cut by 0 bases and J by 6 bases, with 8 bases left in between. The CDR3 totals 14 residues. The germline V gene has CDR1 LNHDA and CDR2 SQIVND (reference sequence). CDR3 residues: CASSIDTTAGELFF. CDR3 in DNA: TGTGCCAGTAGTATAGATACGACAGCCGGGGAGCTGTTTTTT. Full variable domain (remainder filled in from reference TRBV19 and TRBJ2-2): DGGITQSPKYLFRKEGQNVTLSCEQNLNHDAMYWYRQDPGQGLRLIYYSQIVNDFQKGDIAEGYSVSREKKESFPLTVTSAQKNPTAFYLCASSIDTTAGELFFGEGSRLTVL.

This clonotype has just a few counts. Likely a read error: the CDR3 ends without its conserved phenylalanine or tryptophan. V and J are TRBV11-2 and TRBJ2-3; D not resolved. Germline loops: CDR1 SGHAT, CDR2 FQNNGV. The CDR3 length is 16 residues. Trimming took 2 bases from V and 2 from J, leaving 14 bases between them. The CDR3 is CASSLFRAGTTDTQYS. The CDR3 region has the DNA TGTGCCAGCAGCTTATTCCGAGCAGGCACCACAGATACGCAGTATTCT.

CDR3 in DNA: TGTGCCACCAGTGACACTGGACGCGGGGTAGATCAGCCCCAGCATTTT. This sequence encodes CATSDTGRGVDQPQHF. The gene calls are TRBV24-1 and TRBJ1-5, with D uncertain. The germline V and J ends were trimmed by 4 bases and 5 bases, with 17 bases remaining between them. Germline V lookup: CDR1 KGHDR, CDR2 SFDVKD. This CDR3 has 16 amino acids.

Only a few counts were recorded for this clonotype. V is TRBV6-5 and J is TRBJ1-6; weak D call: TRBD1 (6 bases). CDR3 length equals 16 residues. Trimming took 2 bases from V and 6 from J, leaving 14 bases between them. Germline-derived CDR1 and CDR2 are MNHEY and SVGAGI. The CDR3 spells CASSYLTGPSNSPLHF. DNA for the CDR3: TGTGCCAGCAGTTACCTTACAGGGCCGAGTAATTCACCCCTCCACTTT.

The V call is TRBV20-1, the J call TRBJ1-1, with D possibly TRBD1 on 5 matching bases. V was clipped by 4 bases and J by 4 bases, with 16 bases between them. The CDR3 length is 14 residues. Germline loops: CDR1 DFQATT, CDR2 SNEGSKA (reference sequence). CDR3 sequence reads: CSAKPGGASTEAFF. DNA for the CDR3: TGCAGTGCTAAACCGGGTGGGGCTTCCACTGAAGCTTTCTTT.

As regards this clonotype: This may come from a read error, since a much larger clone is one base off. The chain links TRBV2 to TRBJ1-2; 8 nucleotides agree with TRBD1. CDR3 length: 15 amino acids. V gave up 8 bases and J gave up 2 bases; unmatched junction bases: 10. Looked up from germline, CDR1 is SNHLY and CDR2 is FYNNEI. Written as DNA, the CDR3 is TGTGCCAGCCGCCAACGACAGGGGCAAAACTATGGCTACACCTTC. It encodes CASRQRQGQNYGYTF.